The rows below give T cell receptor beta chains drawn from one sample of a study of T cells in tuberculosis. The assay was immunoSEQ multiplex PCR, and TCRdb's table has in-frame clones only and misses some. Of tens of thousands of clones listed, roughly 94% are singletons. The specimen comprised PBMCs, sampled at tuberculosis diagnosis. The receptor set was obtained from an adult with tuberculosis. Both conserved end residues are part of each CDR3. A D gene is named only where the DNA matches it firmly. Not all rows give a size; the values are once, few, many and, for expanded clones, a class.

DNA: TGTGCCAGCAGTGAAGGGGCTAGCGGGGGGTCCAGGAATGAGCAGTTCTTC
CDR3: CASSEGASGGSRNEQFF
J: TRBJ2-1
size: .
D: TRBD2
V: TRBV6-1

DNA: TGTGCCTGGAGTCGGGGGTTGGCTTCCGGGGAGCTGTTTTTT
CDR3: CAWSRGLASGELFF
J: TRBJ2-2
size: .
D: .
V: TRBV30

DNA: TGTGCCAGCAGCGTAGGTCCGGGTAACACTGAAGCTTTCTTT
CDR3: CASSVGPGNTEAFF
J: TRBJ1-1
size: .
D: .
V: TRBV9

DNA: TGTGCCAGCAGCTGGCCTCCAGGGTCGGTGGATGGCTACACCTTC
CDR3: CASSWPPGSVDGYTF
J: TRBJ1-2
size: .
D: .
V: TRBV28

DNA: TGTGCCAGCAGTATGGGGGGGCTCTATGGCTACACCTTC
CDR3: CASSMGGLYGYTF
J: TRBJ1-2
size: once
D: .
V: TRBV2

DNA: TGTGCCAGCAGCCTAAATGGGGCAGTCAACTACGAGCAGTACTTC
CDR3: CASSLNGAVNYEQYF
J: TRBJ2-7
size: .
D: .
V: TRBV6-1

DNA: TGTGCCAGCAGCTTGTCGGGACTAGGGCGCGAGCAGTACTTC
CDR3: CASSLSGLGREQYF
J: TRBJ2-7
size: .
D: TRBD2
V: TRBV5-6

DNA: TGTGCCAGCAGCTTGAGTCGCCCGAGGCCTGAGCAGTTCTTC
CDR3: CASSLSRPRPEQFF
J: TRBJ2-1
size: .
D: .
V: TRBV7-2

DNA: TGTGCCAGCAGGAGAACAGGTATCTCCTACGAGCAGTACTTC
CDR3: CASRRTGISYEQYF
J: TRBJ2-7
size: .
D: .
V: TRBV5-8

DNA: TGTGCCAGCAGCCTGAGCTACAATGAGCAGTTCTTC
CDR3: CASSLSYNEQFF
J: TRBJ2-1
size: .
D: .
V: TRBV7-3

DNA: TGCGCCAGCAGGCGAAACAGGGGGCCCTACGAGCAGTACTTC
CDR3: CASRRNRGPYEQYF
J: TRBJ2-7
size: .
D: TRBD1
V: TRBV23-1

DNA: TGTGCCAGCTCACCACGCGGGTTTTACACTGAAGCTTTCTTT
CDR3: CASSPRGFYTEAFF
J: TRBJ1-1
size: .
D: .
V: TRBV18

DNA: TGTGCCATCAGGAGGGGTCTAGGGGGAAATTCACCCCTCCACTTT
CDR3: CAIRRGLGGNSPLHF
J: TRBJ1-6
size: .
D: .
V: TRBV10-3

DNA: TGTGCTAGTGGTTTGGTTCTCACCGACAGGGGTAGGTCGGCACCCCTCCACTTT
CDR3: CASGLVLTDRGRSAPLHF
J: TRBJ1-6
size: .
D: TRBD1
V: TRBV12-5

DNA: TGCAGCGTAGAAAGGGACACCGGGACGGATTACGAGCAGTACTTC
CDR3: CSVERDTGTDYEQYF
J: TRBJ2-7
size: .
D: .
V: TRBV29-1

DNA: TGTGCCAGCAGCACCCGGGGACAGGGTGGTGAAGAAAAACTGTTTTTT
CDR3: CASSTRGQGGEEKLFF
J: TRBJ1-4
size: .
D: TRBD1
V: TRBV28

DNA: TGTGCCAGCAGTACAGAGGCGGGGGGCCAACCCGAAGCTTTCTTT
CDR3: CASSTEAGGQPEAFF
J: TRBJ1-1
size: .
D: .
V: TRBV27

DNA: TGTGCCAGCAGTAGGGACTCCCAGCTCACAGATACGCAGTATTTT
CDR3: CASSRDSQLTDTQYF
J: TRBJ2-3
size: .
D: .
V: TRBV6-5

DNA: TGTGCCAGCAGTGCCACCGGGACAGGGTCCGGGGAGCTGTTTTTT
CDR3: CASSATGTGSGELFF
J: TRBJ2-2
size: .
D: TRBD1
V: TRBV2

DNA: TGTGCCAGCAGCCCAGGGTATCCTGGAAACACCATATATTTT
CDR3: CASSPGYPGNTIYF
J: TRBJ1-3
size: .
D: .
V: TRBV7-2

DNA: TGTGCCTGGAGTTTAAGGAGACAGGGGGCGCATTCACCCCTCCACTTT
CDR3: CAWSLRRQGAHSPLHF
J: TRBJ1-6
size: .
D: TRBD1
V: TRBV30

DNA: TGCGCCAGCAGCCAACAGGGGTTTGAGACCTACGAGCAGTACTTC
CDR3: CASSQQGFETYEQYF
J: TRBJ2-7
size: .
D: TRBD1
V: TRBV5-1

DNA: TGTGCCTGGACGGGAGGCAATAGCAATCAGCCCCAGCATTTT
CDR3: CAWTGGNSNQPQHF
J: TRBJ1-5
size: .
D: .
V: TRBV30

DNA: TGTGCCACCAGCAGAGCCCCATTAGCAGATACGCAGTATTTT
CDR3: CATSRAPLADTQYF
J: TRBJ2-3
size: .
D: .
V: TRBV15

DNA: TGTGCCAGCAGTGACTCGAGGTCTAATTCACCCCTCCACTTT
CDR3: CASSDSRSNSPLHF
J: TRBJ1-6
size: once
D: .
V: TRBV6-4

DNA: TGTGCCAGCAGCTTCAAGGGGGGGAGTTCAGGCATTCAGTACTTC
CDR3: CASSFKGGSSGIQYF
J: TRBJ2-4
size: once
D: .
V: TRBV7-2

DNA: TGCGCCAGCAGCCCCGCGGGGGTCTCTGGGGCCAACGTCCTGACTTTC
CDR3: CASSPAGVSGANVLTF
J: TRBJ2-6
size: .
D: TRBD2
V: TRBV5-1

DNA: TGTGCCACCTCAGTGGGGCGAGGTCAGCCCCAGCATTTT
CDR3: CATSVGRGQPQHF
J: TRBJ1-5
size: .
D: .
V: TRBV15

DNA: TGTGCCAGTAGCCCCTCAGGGAACACTGAAGCTTTCTTT
CDR3: CASSPSGNTEAFF
J: TRBJ1-1
size: .
D: .
V: TRBV19

DNA: TGTGCCAGCAGTGATAGAGGGGGGGGACAGCCCCAGCATTTT
CDR3: CASSDRGGGQPQHF
J: TRBJ1-5
size: .
D: .
V: TRBV2

DNA: TGTGCCAGCAGCCTCGGACTAGCCCTCTCCTACAATGAGCAGTTCTTC
CDR3: CASSLGLALSYNEQFF
J: TRBJ2-1
size: .
D: TRBD2
V: TRBV7-2

DNA: TGCGCCAGCAGCCTCCGTGGACAGATGAACACTGAAGCTTTCTTT
CDR3: CASSLRGQMNTEAFF
J: TRBJ1-1
size: .
D: .
V: TRBV5-1

DNA: TGTGCCTGGACCGACTCCGGAACTGAAGCTTTCTTT
CDR3: CAWTDSGTEAFF
J: TRBJ1-1
size: once
D: .
V: TRBV30

DNA: TGTGCCAGCAGTCGACAGGTCTCTAATGAAAAACTGTTTTTT
CDR3: CASSRQVSNEKLFF
J: TRBJ1-4
size: .
D: .
V: TRBV2

DNA: TGTGCCAGTATGAGGGCCCTTGAAGCTTTCTTT
CDR3: CASMRALEAFF
J: TRBJ1-1
size: .
D: .
V: TRBV19

DNA: TGTGCCAGCAGGCCCGCGGGGAATTCACCCCTCCACTTT
CDR3: CASRPAGNSPLHF
J: TRBJ1-6
size: .
D: .
V: TRBV6-6

DNA: TGTGCCAGTAGTATGCGGGGCTCCTATGGCTACACCTTC
CDR3: CASSMRGSYGYTF
J: TRBJ1-2
size: .
D: .
V: TRBV19

DNA: TGTGCCAGCAGTTTAGTGACCTCTAGAGAGACCCAGTACTTC
CDR3: CASSLVTSRETQYF
J: TRBJ2-5
size: .
D: .
V: TRBV11-2

DNA: TGCGCCAGCAGCTTGGGGCGACGGGGGAATGAAAAACTGTTTTTT
CDR3: CASSLGRRGNEKLFF
J: TRBJ1-4
size: .
D: .
V: TRBV5-1

DNA: TGCGCCAGCAGCCAAGAGAGAAGGGGGGGCGGGATAGATACGCAGTATTTT
CDR3: CASSQERRGGGIDTQYF
J: TRBJ2-3
size: .
D: .
V: TRBV4-1

DNA: TGTGCCAGCAGCTTCCGGGGGGCCCCGGGCAATGAGCAGTTCTTC
CDR3: CASSFRGAPGNEQFF
J: TRBJ2-1
size: .
D: .
V: TRBV11-3

DNA: TGTGCTAGTGCTTCATACAAGTATCTTCCCTACGAGCAGTACTTC
CDR3: CASASYKYLPYEQYF
J: TRBJ2-7
size: .
D: .
V: TRBV12-5

DNA: TGCAGCGTTGAAGGCAGGGGGTTGCCCGACTATGGCTACACCTTC
CDR3: CSVEGRGLPDYGYTF
J: TRBJ1-2
size: .
D: TRBD1
V: TRBV29-1

DNA: TGTGCCAGCAGCGTACCGGAGAGTGCGAACACCGGGGAGCTGTTTTTT
CDR3: CASSVPESANTGELFF
J: TRBJ2-2
size: .
D: .
V: TRBV9

DNA: TGTGCCAGTAGTATACTGGGCTATAAGGAGGTAGATACGCAGTATTTT
CDR3: CASSILGYKEVDTQYF
J: TRBJ2-3
size: .
D: .
V: TRBV19

DNA: TGTGCTAGTGGTTCCTCGGCGCGGGGGTTGCGCGAGCAGTACTTC
CDR3: CASGSSARGLREQYF
J: TRBJ2-7
size: once
D: TRBD2
V: TRBV12-5

DNA: TGTGCCAGCAGCTTTAGACGGGGTGGGGATTCACCCCTCCACTTT
CDR3: CASSFRRGGDSPLHF
J: TRBJ1-6
size: .
D: .
V: TRBV7-3

DNA: TGTGCTAGTGCGCGTGGGAGCACCCGAAAGACTGAAGCTTTCTTT
CDR3: CASARGSTRKTEAFF
J: TRBJ1-1
size: .
D: .
V: TRBV12-5

DNA: TGCGCCAGCAGCTTGGTCGGCGGGAATCAGCCCCAGCATTTT
CDR3: CASSLVGGNQPQHF
J: TRBJ1-5
size: .
D: .
V: TRBV5-1

DNA: TGTGCCAGCAGCCCCCCGGGGGGGCGAGGCTACACCTTC
CDR3: CASSPPGGRGYTF
J: TRBJ1-2
size: once
D: .
V: TRBV7-2

DNA: TGCGCCAGCAGGACAGGGAACCGAAACCCAAAATGCACAGATACGCAGTATTTT
CDR3: CASRTGNRNPKCTDTQYF
J: TRBJ2-3
size: .
D: TRBD1
V: TRBV10-1

DNA: TGTGCCAGCAGCCTCCAATGGGGGGATGGCTACACCTTC
CDR3: CASSLQWGDGYTF
J: TRBJ1-2
size: .
D: .
V: TRBV2

DNA: TGTGCCAGCAGCTTAGTTAATGAAGCTTTCTTT
CDR3: CASSLVNEAFF
J: TRBJ1-1
size: .
D: .
V: TRBV11-3

DNA: TGTGCCATTAGTAGGGACAGCTCTAACTCTGGAAACACCATATATTTT
CDR3: CAISRDSSNSGNTIYF
J: TRBJ1-3
size: once
D: TRBD1
V: TRBV2

DNA: TGTGCCAGCAGCTCCCGCTCGGGAGGCAGTTGGACAGAGACCCAGTACTTC
CDR3: CASSSRSGGSWTETQYF
J: TRBJ2-5
size: .
D: TRBD2
V: TRBV7-2

DNA: TGTGCCAGCAGTGATGGGACTAGCGTTTTCACAGATACGCAGTATTTT
CDR3: CASSDGTSVFTDTQYF
J: TRBJ2-3
size: .
D: TRBD2
V: TRBV6-1

DNA: TGTGCCAGCAGAGGGACAGGGAGGTCCTATGAGCAGTACTTC
CDR3: CASRGTGRSYEQYF
J: TRBJ2-7
size: .
D: TRBD1
V: TRBV6-1